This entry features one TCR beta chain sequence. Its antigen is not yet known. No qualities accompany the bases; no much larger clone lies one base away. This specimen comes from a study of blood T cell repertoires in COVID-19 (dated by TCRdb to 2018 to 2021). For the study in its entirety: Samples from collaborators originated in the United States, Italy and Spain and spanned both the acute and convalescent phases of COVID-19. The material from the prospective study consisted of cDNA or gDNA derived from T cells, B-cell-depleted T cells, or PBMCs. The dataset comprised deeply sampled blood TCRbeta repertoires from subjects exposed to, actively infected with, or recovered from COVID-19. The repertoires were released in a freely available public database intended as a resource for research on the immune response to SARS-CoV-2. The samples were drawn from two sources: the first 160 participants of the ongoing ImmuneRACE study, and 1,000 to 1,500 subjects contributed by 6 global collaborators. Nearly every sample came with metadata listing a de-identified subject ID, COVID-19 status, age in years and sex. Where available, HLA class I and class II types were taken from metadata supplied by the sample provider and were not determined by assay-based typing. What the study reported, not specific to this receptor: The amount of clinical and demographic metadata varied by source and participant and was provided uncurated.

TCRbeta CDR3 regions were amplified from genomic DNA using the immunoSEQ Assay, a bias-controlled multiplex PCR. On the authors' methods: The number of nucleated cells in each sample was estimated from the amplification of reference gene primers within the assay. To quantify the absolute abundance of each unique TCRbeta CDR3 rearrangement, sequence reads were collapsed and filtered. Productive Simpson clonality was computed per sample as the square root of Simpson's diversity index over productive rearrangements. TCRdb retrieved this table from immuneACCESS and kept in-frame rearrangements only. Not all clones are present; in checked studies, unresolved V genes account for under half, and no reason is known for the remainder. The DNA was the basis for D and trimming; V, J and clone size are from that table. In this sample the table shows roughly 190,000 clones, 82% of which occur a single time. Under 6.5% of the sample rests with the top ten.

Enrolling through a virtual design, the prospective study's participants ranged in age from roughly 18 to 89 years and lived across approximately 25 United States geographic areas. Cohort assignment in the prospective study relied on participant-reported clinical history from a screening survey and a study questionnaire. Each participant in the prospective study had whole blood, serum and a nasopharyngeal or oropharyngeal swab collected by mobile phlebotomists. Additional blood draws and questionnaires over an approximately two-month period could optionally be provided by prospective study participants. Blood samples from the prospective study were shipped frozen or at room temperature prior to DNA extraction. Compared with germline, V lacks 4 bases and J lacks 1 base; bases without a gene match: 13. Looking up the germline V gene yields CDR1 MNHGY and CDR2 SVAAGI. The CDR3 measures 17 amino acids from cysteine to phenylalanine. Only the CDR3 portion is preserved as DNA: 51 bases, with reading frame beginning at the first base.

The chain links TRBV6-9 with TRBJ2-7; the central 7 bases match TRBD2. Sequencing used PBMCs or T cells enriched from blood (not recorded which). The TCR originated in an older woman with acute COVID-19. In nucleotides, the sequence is TGTGCCAGCAGTTCTGAGGCGGGGGACCCGCAATCCTACGAGCAGTACTTC. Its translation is CASSSEAGDPQSYEQYF.